One and the same sample provided the 27 T cell receptor beta chains below, sequenced in a study of blood T cell repertoires in COVID-19. The data were produced by immunoSEQ multiplex PCR, yet TCRdb's version contains in-frame clones alone and is incomplete. Of 80,000 or so clones in the sample, 86% were seen once. The sample taken for sequencing was peripheral blood. The receptors here all came from a human donor in a cohort sampled during active COVID-19.

CDR3: CASSLLPGLNSPLHF. Written as DNA, the CDR3 is TGTGCCAGCAGCTTGCTACCGGGACTTAATTCACCCCTCCACTTT. The chain uses TRBV7-2 and TRBJ1-6; weak D call: TRBD1 (5 bases). The CDR3 is made up of 15 amino acids. Trimming removed 3 bases at V and 6 bases at J, with 12 bases between. The germline V gene encodes CDR1 SGHTA and CDR2 FQGNSA.

The chain joins TRBV7-3 to TRBJ2-1; 10 bases agree with TRBD1. In germline, CDR1 is SGHTA, CDR2 FQGTGA. The CDR3 is made up of 18 amino acids. J gave up 9 bases and V 0 bases, and 14 bases lay outside the gene matches. DNA for the CDR3: TGTGCCAGCAGCTTAACGTTTTTGGGACAGGGGCCACGGGGTGAGCAGTTCTTC. Protein sequence: CASSLTFLGQGPRGEQFF.

The chain couples TRBV30 to TRBJ2-3; 8 positions agree with TRBD2. The CDR3 extends over 14 amino acids. The germline gives CDR1 GTSNPN, CDR2 SVGIG (reference sequence). Germline trimming cut 2 bases from V and 5 bases from J; bases unmatched to any gene: 6. In DNA form, the CDR3 reads TGTGCCTGGAGTAGAACGGGGGGGGGAGATACGCAGTATTTT. Translation: CAWSRTGGGDTQYF.

This rearrangement joins TRBV28 to TRBJ2-3, with 8 nucleotides matching TRBD1. With V trimmed by 6 bases and J by 0 bases, 11 bases remained unmatched. This CDR3 contains 17 residues. The germline V gene has CDR1 MDHEN and CDR2 SYDVKM. CDR3: CASSHDRGPRSTDTQYF. As DNA, the CDR3 is TGTGCCAGCAGCCATGACAGGGGCCCTCGTAGCACAGATACGCAGTATTTT.

The table lists this clone with a few counts. The rearrangement links TRBV9 to TRBJ2-5; D may be TRBD1 (6 bases). Germline CDR1 and CDR2: SGDLS and YYNGEE. With 4 bases removed from V and 1 base from J, the gap between germline ends came to 23 bases. The CDR3 is 18 residues long. This chain's CDR3 is CASSPPPGTTGLQETQYF. The CDR3 DNA sequence: TGTGCCAGCAGCCCTCCCCCAGGGACGACAGGTCTCCAAGAGACCCAGTACTTC.

The rearrangement uses TRBV5-1 and TRBJ1-6; no clear D. Germline CDR1 and CDR2: SGHRS and YFSETQ. CDR3 length: 13 amino acids. The V end lost 3 bases, the J end lost 7 bases, and 8 bases lay between the germline ends. The DNA for the CDR3 is TGCGCCAGCAGCTCAAAGGAGAATTCACCCCTCCACTTT. Protein: CASSSKENSPLHF.

The chain recombines TRBV5-1 with TRBJ1-1; TRBD1 matches 8 bases. Germline V CDR1 and CDR2: SGHRS, YFSETQ. This CDR3 spans 16 amino acids. V was clipped by 5 bases and J by 1 base; unmatched bases: 10. CDR3 nucleotide sequence: TGCGCCAGCAGTTATCAGGGGGCTGAGGGGAACACTGAAGCTTTCTTT. This gives the protein CASSYQGAEGNTEAFF.

J is TRBJ2-3 and V is TRBV19; D perhaps matches TRBD2 (6 bases). This CDR3 has 15 residues. Trimming cost V 7 bases and J 5 bases, with 19 bases left between them. Germline lookup yields CDR1 LNHDA and CDR2 SQIVND (reference sequence). The CDR3 DNA reads TGTGCCAGTACCCCCCGCAGCGGGCGGATAGATACGCAGTATTTT. Protein product: CASTPRSGRIDTQYF.

The chain has TRBV5-1 and TRBJ2-1; no clear D gene. Trimming removed 4 bases from V and 9 bases from J, with 14 bases in between. The CDR3 spans 13 residues. Germline CDR1 reads SGHRS; CDR2 reads YFSETQ. Written as DNA, the CDR3 is TGCGCCAGCAGCATTAGACTGTGGCGTGAGCAGTTCTTC. Its translation: CASSIRLWREQFF.

The V gene is TRBV9, the J gene TRBJ2-2; 7 bases agree with TRBD1. Germline V gene lookup returns CDR1 SGDLS and CDR2 YYNGEE. The CDR3 has 13 amino acids. V shed 1 base, J shed 6 bases, and the junction held 0 bases outside the gene matches. CDR3 region: CASSVQGAGELFF. Here the CDR3 DNA reads TGTGCCAGCAGCGTACAGGGGGCCGGGGAGCTGTTTTTT.

V and J are TRBV11-2 and TRBJ2-7, with 9 bases lining up with TRBD2. Germline loops: CDR1 SGHAT, CDR2 FQNNGV. The CDR3 covers 15 residues. V lost 5 bases and J lost 6; bases outside the gene matches: 11. In nucleotides, the CDR3 is TGTGCCAGCAGCCTTCAGCGGGAGGAGCTCCTCGAGCAGTACTTC. Its protein is CASSLQREELLEQYF.

V usage is TRBV24-1 and J usage is TRBJ2-7; no clear D. Trimming took off 3 bases at V and 1 base at J, with 9 bases between the two ends. The CDR3 loop spans 14 amino acids. Germline V lookup: CDR1 KGHDR, CDR2 SFDVKD. CDR3 nucleotides: TGTGCCACCAGTGATCCCTACCCTTCCTACGAGCAGTACTTC. Residues: CATSDPYPSYEQYF.

The rearrangement joins TRBV11-3 to TRBJ1-5; D unresolved. This CDR3 region has 13 residues. The V gene lost 1 base and the J gene lost 4 bases, with 5 bases spanning the gap. Germline values: CDR1 SGHNT, CDR2 YENEEA. CDR3: CASSLGPNQPQHF. CDR3 DNA sequence: TGTGCCAGCAGCTTAGGGCCTAATCAGCCCCAGCATTTT. The entire variable domain, with the rest obtained from reference TRBV11-3 and TRBJ1-5, is as follows: EAGVVQSPRYKIIEKKQPVAFWCNPISGHNTLYWYLQNLGQGPELLIRYENEEAVDDSQLPKDRFSAERLKGVDSTLKIQPAELGDSAVYLCASSLGPNQPQHFGDGTRLSIL.

This chain uses TRBV3-1 (or the pseudogene TRBV3-2) with TRBJ2-3; D possibly corresponds to TRBD1 (6 bases). Trimming cost V 3 bases and J 0 bases, with 13 bases left between them. CDR1 is LGHDT and CDR2 is YNNKEL in the germline V gene (reference sequence). The CDR3 is 16 residues long. This CDR3 reads CASSHSRTASTDTQYF. CDR3 bases: TGTGCCAGCAGCCATTCGCGGACAGCTAGCACAGATACGCAGTATTTT.

This clone was observed a few times. V and J are TRBV7-9 and TRBJ2-2; no clear D gene. The ends were cut back, 2 bases at V and 1 base at J, with 8 bases in the middle. The CDR3 loop spans 15 amino acids. Germline loops: CDR1 SEHNR, CDR2 FQNEAQ (reference sequence). For the CDR3, the DNA is TGTGCCAGCAGCTTAATTGGCGGGAACACCGGGGAGCTGTTTTTT. It yields the protein CASSLIGGNTGELFF.

The V gene is TRBV24-1, the J gene TRBJ2-1, with 7 nucleotides matching TRBD1. CDR3 length equals 14 residues. V lost 6 bases to trimming and J lost 9 bases; unmatched junction nucleotides: 10. The germline V gene encodes CDR1 KGHDR and CDR2 SFDVKD. CDR3 sequence (DNA): TGTGCCACCAGTAACCGGGACAGTAACCTTGAGCAGTTCTTC. Its protein product is CATSNRDSNLEQFF.

The chain employs TRBV9 and TRBJ2-2; TRBD2 aligns across 8 bases. The ends lost 4 bases at V and 5 bases at J; junction bases unmatched: 10. Germline assignment: CDR1 SGDLS and CDR2 YYNGEE. There are 16 residues in the CDR3. The CDR3 spells CASSPRPAGGTGELFF. DNA of the CDR3: TGTGCCAGCAGCCCCCGTCCTGCGGGGGGAACCGGGGAGCTGTTTTTT. Filled out from reference TRBV9 and TRBJ2-2, the complete variable domain reads DSGVTQTPKHLITATGQRVTLRCSPRSGDLSVYWYQQSLDQGLQFLIQYYNGEERAKGNILERFSAQQFPDLHSELNLSSLELGDSALYFCASSPRPAGGTGELFFGEGSRLTVL.

DNA for the CDR3: TGTGCCAGCAGCTTAAACCAGGGCAGTGTGCAGTACTTC. Its protein product is CASSLNQGSVQYF. V is TRBV11-3 and J is TRBJ2-7; D might be TRBD1 (5 bases). The CDR3 sequence is 13 residues long. With 2 bases removed from V and 9 bases from J, the gap between germline ends came to 14 bases. CDR1 SGHNT and CDR2 YENEEA come from the germline V gene.

The rearrangement uses TRBV28 and TRBJ2-4; perhaps TRBD2 as D (6 bases). The V end was cut by 5 bases, the J end by 7 bases, with 21 bases between. Germline V gene sequence: CDR1 MDHEN, CDR2 SYDVKM. This CDR3 comprises 16 residues. The CDR3, as DNA: TGTGCCAGCAGTCCGAGCCAGGGAGGTGGTTATAACATTCAGTACTTC. Its protein is CASSPSQGGGYNIQYF.

The table lists this clone with a count of one. The gene calls are TRBV27 and TRBJ2-6; TRBD1 might be the D (7 bases). From germline, CDR1 is MNHEY and CDR2 SMNVEV (reference sequence). V gave up 6 bases and J gave up 1 base, with 16 bases separating them. This CDR3 spans 17 amino acids. The CDR3 DNA sequence: TGTGCCAGCAGGCGGGACAGCTCGTTGTCTGGGGCCAACGTCCTGACTTTC. This sequence encodes CASRRDSSLSGANVLTF.

The CDR3 DNA sequence: TGTGCCACCAGCAGACCGGGACTAGCGGGAGGGACCCGCAGAGAGACCCAGTACTTC. It encodes CATSRPGLAGGTRRETQYF. The chain is built from TRBV15 and TRBJ2-5; the match to TRBD2 covers 16 bases. From germline, CDR1 is LNHNV and CDR2 YYDKDF (reference sequence). The CDR3 has 19 residues. The junction had 10 bases not matched to a gene; V was cut back by 2 bases and J by 4 bases. Complete variable domain (other parts from reference TRBV15 and TRBJ2-5): DAMVIQNPRYQVTQFGKPVTLSCSQTLNHNVMYWYQQKSSQAPKLLFHYYDKDFNNEADTPDNFQSRRPNTSFCFLDIRSPGLGDTAMYLCATSRPGLAGGTRRETQYFGPGTRLLVL.

The rearrangement uses TRBV10-1 and TRBJ1-5; 7 nucleotides line up with TRBD1. The CDR3 loop spans 14 amino acids. Per germline, CDR1 WNHNN and CDR2 SYGVQD (reference sequence). With V trimmed by 6 bases and J by 6 bases, 8 bases remained unmatched. Written as DNA, the CDR3 is TGCGCCAGCAGAGCTGACAGGGTCGTTCAGCCCCAGCATTTT. This sequence encodes CASRADRVVQPQHF.

The chain uses TRBV29-1 and TRBJ1-2; 7 positions agree with TRBD1. The length of the CDR3 is 17 residues. With V trimmed by 6 bases and J by 2 bases, 18 bases remained unmatched. In germline, CDR1 is SQVTM, CDR2 ANQGSEA. CDR3 loop: CSVGAPGNRGLNYGYTF. DNA for the CDR3: TGCAGCGTGGGGGCCCCGGGTAACAGGGGCCTAAACTATGGCTACACCTTC. Full variable domain (remainder filled in from reference TRBV29-1 and TRBJ1-2): SAVISQKPSRDICQRGTSLTIQCQVDSQVTMMFWYRQQPGQSLTLIATANQGSEATYESGFVIDKFPISRPNLTFSTLTVSNMSPEDSSIYLCSVGAPGNRGLNYGYTFGSGTRLTVV.

This chain joins TRBV5-1 and TRBJ1-6, with 8 bases fitting TRBD1. CDR3 length equals 15 residues. Germline V gene sequence: CDR1 SGHRS, CDR2 YFSETQ. Losses at the gene ends were 3 bases for V and 9 bases for J; bases not matched to a gene: 8. CDR3 loop: CASSSRQGQGSPLHF. In DNA, the CDR3 is TGCGCCAGCAGCTCTAGACAGGGGCAGGGTTCACCCCTCCACTTT.

The chain uses TRBV24-1 and TRBJ2-5, with a possible D match to TRBD1 (5 bases). The V gene's germline CDR1 is KGHDR and CDR2 SFDVKD. The CDR3 spans 15 residues. Trimming shortened V by 5 bases and J by 1 base, and 13 bases separated the two germline ends. For the CDR3, the DNA is TGTGCCACCAGTGGCGCGCAGGGTTCCCAAGAGACCCAGTACTTC. Protein sequence: CATSGAQGSQETQYF.

This chain connects TRBV7-8 to TRBJ2-2, with 8 bases matching TRBD2. The CDR3 runs to 16 residues. V was pared by 5 bases and J by 5 bases, with 10 bases of the junction left unmatched. The germline V gene encodes CDR1 SGHVS and CDR2 FQNEAQ. CDR3 protein: CASSPVGRGDTGELFF. DNA of the CDR3: TGTGCCAGCAGCCCGGTGGGGCGGGGGGATACCGGGGAGCTGTTTTTT.

This sequence joins TRBV19 and TRBJ2-7; D uncertain. The CDR3 extends over 13 amino acids. Per the germline V gene, CDR1 is LNHDA and CDR2 is SQIVND (reference sequence). V was clipped by 1 base and J by 2 bases, with 6 bases between them. The CDR3 here is CASSIAHPYEQYF. CDR3 sequence (DNA): TGTGCCAGTAGTATAGCACACCCCTACGAGCAGTACTTC.